This T cell receptor (beta chain) stems from a study of neurological immune-mediated disorders. Across the study: Among the 34 patients with multiple sclerosis, roughly 30 were relapsing-remitting, while 3 were secondary progressive.

A few counts support this clonotype. Antigen: not known. The making of cDNA relied on 5'RACE with 10-nucleotide random UMIs. TCRdb processed the 5' RACE reads anew with MiXCR; each CDR3 protein has one entry. The table records roughly 74,000 distinct CDR3 sequences, approximately 5.2% of them present only once. General study points: One related-CDR3 cluster, which may be a signature, held the repertoires of 18 of 34 multiple sclerosis patients after phylogenetic grouping.

PBMCs numbering 2 million and stored at -80 C yielded the unsorted libraries. The CDR3 covers 13 residues. V was trimmed by 5 bases and J by 8 bases, leaving 15 bases between them. Germline-derived CDR1 and CDR2 are SGHTA and FQGNSA. The chain has TRBV7-2 and TRBJ1-2; possible D gene TRBD1, 6 bases. This TCR derives from a man aged 18 to 29 with multiple sclerosis. Sequenced input: PBMCs. The DNA of the CDR3 is TGTGCCAGCAGCCCGGGACACGGAGTCGGCTACACCTTC. Translation gives CASSPGHGVGYTF.